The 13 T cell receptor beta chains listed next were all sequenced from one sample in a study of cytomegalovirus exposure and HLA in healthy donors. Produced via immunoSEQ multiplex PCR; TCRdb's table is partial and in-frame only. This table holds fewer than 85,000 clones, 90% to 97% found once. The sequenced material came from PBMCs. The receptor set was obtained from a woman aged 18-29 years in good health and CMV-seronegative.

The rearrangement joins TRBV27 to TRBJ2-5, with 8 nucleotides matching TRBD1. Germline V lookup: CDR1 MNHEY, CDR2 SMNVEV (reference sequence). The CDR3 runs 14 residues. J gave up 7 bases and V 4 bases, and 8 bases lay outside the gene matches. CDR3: CASSSTGERATQYF. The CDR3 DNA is TGTGCCAGCAGTTCGACAGGGGAGAGAGCGACCCAGTACTTC.

CDR3 in DNA: TGTGCCATCAGTGATCGGGTAGCGGGTAGCGAGACCCAGTACTTC. Residues: CAISDRVAGSETQYF. This chain joins TRBV10-3 and TRBJ2-5; TRBD2 aligns across 7 bases. The trim removed 3 bases at V and 5 bases at J, leaving 9 bases unmatched. The CDR3 consists of 15 residues. Germline lookup yields CDR1 ENHRY and CDR2 SYGVKD.

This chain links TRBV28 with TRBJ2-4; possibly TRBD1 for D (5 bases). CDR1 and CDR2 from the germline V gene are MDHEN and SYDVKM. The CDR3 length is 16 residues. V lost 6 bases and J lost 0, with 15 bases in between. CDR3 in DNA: TGTGCCAGCAGGCATACAGGAGCCCTAGCCAAAAACATTCAGTACTTC. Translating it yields CASRHTGALAKNIQYF.

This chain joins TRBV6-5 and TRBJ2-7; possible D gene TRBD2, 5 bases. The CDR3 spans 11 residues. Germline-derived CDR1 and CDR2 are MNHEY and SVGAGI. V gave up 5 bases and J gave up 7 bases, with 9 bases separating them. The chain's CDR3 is CASSSGREQYF. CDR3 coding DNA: TGTGCCAGCAGTAGCGGACGGGAGCAGTACTTC.

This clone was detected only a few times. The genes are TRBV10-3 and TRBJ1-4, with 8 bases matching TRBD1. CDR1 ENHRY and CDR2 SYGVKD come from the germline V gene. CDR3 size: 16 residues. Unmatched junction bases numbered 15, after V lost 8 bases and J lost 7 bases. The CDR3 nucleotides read TGTGCCATCTCCCAGGGACAGGCGGCCGTAGGTGAAAAACTGTTTTTT. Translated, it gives CAISQGQAAVGEKLFF.

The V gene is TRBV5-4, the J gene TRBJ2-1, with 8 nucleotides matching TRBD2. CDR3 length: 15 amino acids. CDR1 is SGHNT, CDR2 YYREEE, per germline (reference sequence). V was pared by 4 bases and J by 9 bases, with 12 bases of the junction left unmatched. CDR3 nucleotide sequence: TGTGCCAGCAGCCAACCGGGACTAGGGAACACTGAGCAGTTCTTC. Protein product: CASSQPGLGNTEQFF.

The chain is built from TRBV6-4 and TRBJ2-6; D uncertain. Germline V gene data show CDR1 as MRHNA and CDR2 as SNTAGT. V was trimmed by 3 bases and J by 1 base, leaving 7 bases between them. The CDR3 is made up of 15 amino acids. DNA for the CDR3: TGTGCCAGCAGTGAAACAGCTTCTGGGGCCAACGTCCTGACTTTC. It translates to CASSETASGANVLTF.

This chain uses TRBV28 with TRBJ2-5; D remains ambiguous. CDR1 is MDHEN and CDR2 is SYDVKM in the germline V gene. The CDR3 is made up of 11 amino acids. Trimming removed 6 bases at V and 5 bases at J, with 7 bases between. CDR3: CASSPRETQYF. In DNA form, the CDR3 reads TGTGCCAGCAGCCCCCGGGAGACCCAGTACTTC.

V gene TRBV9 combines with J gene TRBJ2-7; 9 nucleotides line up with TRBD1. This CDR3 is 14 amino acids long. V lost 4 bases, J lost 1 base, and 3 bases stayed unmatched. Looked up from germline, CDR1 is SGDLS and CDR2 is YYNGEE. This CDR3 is CASSSGTGSYEQYF. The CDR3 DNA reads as TGTGCCAGCAGCTCCGGGACAGGGTCCTACGAGCAGTACTTC.

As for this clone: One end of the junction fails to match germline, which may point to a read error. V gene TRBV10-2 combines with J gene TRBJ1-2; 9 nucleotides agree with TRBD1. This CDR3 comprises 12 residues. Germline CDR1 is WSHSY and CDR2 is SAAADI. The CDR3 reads CASSEGTGHPNF. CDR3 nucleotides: TGCGCCAGCAGTGAGGGGACAGGGCATCCTAACTTC.

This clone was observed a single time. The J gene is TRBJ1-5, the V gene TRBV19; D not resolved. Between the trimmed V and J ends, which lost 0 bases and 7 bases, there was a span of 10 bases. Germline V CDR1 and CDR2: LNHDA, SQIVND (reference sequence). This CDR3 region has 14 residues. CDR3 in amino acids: CASSIEGQRQPQHF. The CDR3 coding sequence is TGTGCCAGTAGTATAGAGGGTCAGAGGCAGCCCCAGCATTTT.

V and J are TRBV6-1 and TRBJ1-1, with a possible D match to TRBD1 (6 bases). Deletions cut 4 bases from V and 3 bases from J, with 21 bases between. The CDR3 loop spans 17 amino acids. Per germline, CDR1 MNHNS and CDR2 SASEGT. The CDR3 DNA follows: TGTGCCAGCAGTGTGGAGGCAGGAACAGGGAGATACACTGAAGCTTTCTTT. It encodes CASSVEAGTGRYTEAFF.

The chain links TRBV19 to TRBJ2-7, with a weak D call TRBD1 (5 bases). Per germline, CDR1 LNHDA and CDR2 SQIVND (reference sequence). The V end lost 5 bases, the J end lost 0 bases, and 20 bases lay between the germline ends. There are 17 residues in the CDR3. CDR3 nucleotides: TGTGCCAGTAGTCCGGACATCAGCCTCTATAGCTCCTACGAGCAGTACTTC. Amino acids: CASSPDISLYSSYEQYF.